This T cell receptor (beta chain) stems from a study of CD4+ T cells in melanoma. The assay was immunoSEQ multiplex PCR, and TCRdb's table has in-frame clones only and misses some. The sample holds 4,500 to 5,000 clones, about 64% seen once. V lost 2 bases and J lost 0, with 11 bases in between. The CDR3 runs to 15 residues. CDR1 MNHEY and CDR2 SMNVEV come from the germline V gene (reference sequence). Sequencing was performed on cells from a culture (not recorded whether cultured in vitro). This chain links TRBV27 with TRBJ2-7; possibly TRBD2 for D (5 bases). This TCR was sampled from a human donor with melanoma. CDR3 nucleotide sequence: TGTGCCAGCAGTTTACGAGGGTATGTCTCCTACGAGCAGTACTTC. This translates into CASSLRGYVSYEQYF.